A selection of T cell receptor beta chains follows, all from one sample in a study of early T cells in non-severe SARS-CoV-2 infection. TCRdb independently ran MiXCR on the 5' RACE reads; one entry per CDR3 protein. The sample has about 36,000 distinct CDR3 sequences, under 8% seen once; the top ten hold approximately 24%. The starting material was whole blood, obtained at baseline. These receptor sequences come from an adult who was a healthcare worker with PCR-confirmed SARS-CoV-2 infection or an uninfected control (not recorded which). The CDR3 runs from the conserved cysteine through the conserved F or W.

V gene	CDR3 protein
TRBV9	CASSAEAGGRRIYF
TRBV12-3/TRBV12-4	CASNRASGANVLTF
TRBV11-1	CATQALPEEKLFF
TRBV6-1	CASTPGYEQFF
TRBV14	CASSRRQGAMSGEQYF
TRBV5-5	CASSVPGGNEKLFF
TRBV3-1	CASSPQVMNEQYF
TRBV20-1	CSAKQGGAFYNEQFF
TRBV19	CASSRAGSRLETQYF
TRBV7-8	CASSPTSYNSPLHF
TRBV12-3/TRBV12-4	CASRGLAESTDTQYF
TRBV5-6	CASSSVRASTETQYF
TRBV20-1	CSAKRGQETQYF
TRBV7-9	CASSFYSAGTGEQFF
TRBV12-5	CASGLEGLGTEAFF
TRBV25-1	CASSPSPSTDTQYF
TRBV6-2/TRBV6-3	CASSFGRETQYF
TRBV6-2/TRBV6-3	CASSYPDEQYF
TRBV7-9	CASSFSLRPYNEQFF
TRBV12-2	CASRLTRTGAGYGYTF
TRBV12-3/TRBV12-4	CASSPGPQGDTQYF
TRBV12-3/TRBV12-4	CASSLAQTAGNTIYF
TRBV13	CASSPLGPSSDYLGSYNEQFF
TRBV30	CAADTSTEAFF
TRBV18	CASSPGLGGHQDTDTQYF
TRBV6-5	CASSYKGAGNTIYF
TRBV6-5	CASSRFTGGEQFF
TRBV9	CASSFRTSYNEQFF
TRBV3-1	CASSQGRWKGKPLHF
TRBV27	CASSLQGPTYEQYF
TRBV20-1	CSATHSQGPNTEAFF
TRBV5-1	CASSPRTRAGANVLTF
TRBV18	CASSPSREEQFF
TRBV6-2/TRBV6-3	CASITGTTNTEAFF
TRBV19	CASGGLPKETQYF
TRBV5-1	CASRLGVPTNEKLFF
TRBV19	CASSATGPEQFF
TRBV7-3	CGRCPGLVGAEQYF
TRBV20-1	CSARGARQQETQYF
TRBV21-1	CASILGIQYF
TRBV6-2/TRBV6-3	CASSYSIGSEAGELFF
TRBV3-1	CASSQADSGRGTKNIQYF
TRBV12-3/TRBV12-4	CASSLRSYEQYF
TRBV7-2	CASRTGTLEELFF
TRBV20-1	CSARVGPGELFF
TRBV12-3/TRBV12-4	CASSFGPGRDTQYF
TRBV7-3	CASSASGFGETQYF
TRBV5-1	CASRNNRDTSYEQYF
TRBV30	CAWSAEGDEAFF
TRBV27	CASSLSGQFILTDTQYF
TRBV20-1	CSAVRGEGEAFF
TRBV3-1	CASSQSASGNTIYF
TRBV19	CASTNFARVPGGQPQHF
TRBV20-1	CSASEVTLGFF
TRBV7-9	CASSLEGGRGRTSGHETYNEQFF